Listed below are T cell receptor beta chains from one sample, sequenced in a study of metastatic and nonmetastatic thyroid tumors. Via MiXCR, TCRdb re-called the PCR reads. The table includes some 33,000 clones, about a tenth detected once. The sample was blood. Receptor source: a female donor with papillary thyroid cancer or a benign thyroid nodule (not recorded which). Some clones in this sample may be carry-over from other donors' samples. Both conserved end residues are part of each CDR3. A D gene is named only where the DNA matches it firmly. The size entry is marked missing in some rows and otherwise reads once, few, many or a size class.

j_gene: TRBJ2-2; d_gene: NA; v_gene: TRBV9; abundance: many; CDR3nt: TGTGCCAGCCGGGGGGCAGCCTCGAACACCGGGGAGCTGTTTTTT; CDR3aa: CASRGAASNTGELFF
j_gene: TRBJ2-1; d_gene: NA; v_gene: TRBV3-1; abundance: many; CDR3nt: TGTGCCAGCAGCCAAGACTACGGAGACAATGAGCAGTTCTTC; CDR3aa: CASSQDYGDNEQFF
j_gene: TRBJ1-1; d_gene: TRBD1; v_gene: TRBV30; abundance: many; CDR3nt: TGTGCCTGGAGTCCAATCCAGGGGGCCGACACTGAAGCTTTCTTT; CDR3aa: CAWSPIQGADTEAFF
j_gene: TRBJ2-5; d_gene: NA; v_gene: TRBV20-1; abundance: many; CDR3nt: TGCAGTGCTTCCTCGGCTGGGGAGACCCAGTACTTC; CDR3aa: CSASSAGETQYF
j_gene: TRBJ1-5; d_gene: NA; v_gene: TRBV19; abundance: few; CDR3nt: TGTGCCAGTAGTCATATATGGGCCGCAAATCAGCCCCAGCATTTT; CDR3aa: CASSHIWAANQPQHF
j_gene: TRBJ2-6; d_gene: NA; v_gene: TRBV9; abundance: NA; CDR3nt: TGTGCCAACACCGAACCCCCAGGCGACTCTGGGGCCAACGTCCTGACTTTC; CDR3aa: CANTEPPGDSGANVLTF
j_gene: TRBJ1-3; d_gene: TRBD1; v_gene: TRBV25-1; abundance: medium-sized; CDR3nt: TGTGCCAGCAGTAGGACAGGGGAAGGAAACACCATATATTTT; CDR3aa: CASSRTGEGNTIYF
j_gene: TRBJ1-2; d_gene: NA; v_gene: TRBV11-2; abundance: NA; CDR3nt: TGTGCCAGCAGCTTAACCCTCGTCGAACAGGGAGGGGGCTACACCTTC; CDR3aa: CASSLTLVEQGGGYTF
j_gene: TRBJ2-4; d_gene: NA; v_gene: TRBV3-1; abundance: many; CDR3nt: TGTGCCGCCGGGGAGATAGCCAAAAACATTCAGTACTTC; CDR3aa: CAAGEIAKNIQYF
j_gene: TRBJ2-7; d_gene: NA; v_gene: TRBV7-2; abundance: NA; CDR3nt: TGTGCCAGCAGCTTAGAGGGGGGCACGACTTACGAGCAGTACTTC; CDR3aa: CASSLEGGTTYEQYF
j_gene: TRBJ2-1; d_gene: TRBD1; v_gene: TRBV6-2/TRBV6-3; abundance: many; CDR3nt: TGTGCCAGCAGTTATGGGACAGGGGACGAGCAGTTCTTC; CDR3aa: CASSYGTGDEQFF
j_gene: TRBJ2-7; d_gene: TRBD1; v_gene: TRBV19; abundance: many; CDR3nt: TGTGCCAGTAGTATAGGGGGGACAGGGCGCGAGCAGTACTTC; CDR3aa: CASSIGGTGREQYF
j_gene: TRBJ2-1; d_gene: TRBD2; v_gene: TRBV12-3/TRBV12-4; abundance: few; CDR3nt: TGTGCCAGCACCCTCGGGTCTAGCGGGATAAATGAGCAGTTCTTC; CDR3aa: CASTLGSSGINEQFF
j_gene: TRBJ1-3; d_gene: NA; v_gene: TRBV30; abundance: many; CDR3nt: TGTGCCTGGAGTGTAGGGGCCTCAGGAAACACCATATATTTT; CDR3aa: CAWSVGASGNTIYF
j_gene: TRBJ2-1; d_gene: TRBD2; v_gene: TRBV15; abundance: many; CDR3nt: TGTGCCACCAGGGTGGGGGTAGCGGGGTACAATGAGCAGTTCTTC; CDR3aa: CATRVGVAGYNEQFF
j_gene: TRBJ2-2; d_gene: NA; v_gene: TRBV5-6; abundance: many; CDR3nt: TGTGCCAGCACCCTCTTGGTCCTTCCCGGGGAGCTGTTTTTT; CDR3aa: CASTLLVLPGELFF
j_gene: TRBJ2-7; d_gene: TRBD1; v_gene: TRBV20-1; abundance: many; CDR3nt: TGCAGTGCAGGAGACAGGGAGTACTTC; CDR3aa: CSAGDREYF
j_gene: TRBJ2-5; d_gene: TRBD2; v_gene: TRBV12-3/TRBV12-4; abundance: many; CDR3nt: TGTGCCAGCAGTTTAAATTCAGCGGGAGGAACGGCGACCCAGTACTTC; CDR3aa: CASSLNSAGGTATQYF
j_gene: TRBJ1-2; d_gene: TRBD1; v_gene: TRBV6-4; abundance: many; CDR3nt: TGTGCCAGCAGTGGGACAGGGGGCTCTGGCTACACCTTC; CDR3aa: CASSGTGGSGYTF
j_gene: TRBJ2-7; d_gene: NA; v_gene: TRBV10-1; abundance: many; CDR3nt: TGCGCCAGCAGTGAGTACGGGTACGAGCAGTACTTC; CDR3aa: CASSEYGYEQYF
j_gene: TRBJ2-3; d_gene: TRBD1; v_gene: TRBV18; abundance: many; CDR3nt: TGTGCCAGCTCACTGGGACAGGGAAGTGATACGCAGTATTTT; CDR3aa: CASSLGQGSDTQYF
j_gene: TRBJ1-3; d_gene: NA; v_gene: TRBV6-2/TRBV6-3; abundance: medium-sized; CDR3nt: TGTGCCAGCAGTAATCCTAGCTCTGGAAACACCATATATTTT; CDR3aa: CASSNPSSGNTIYF
j_gene: TRBJ1-3; d_gene: NA; v_gene: TRBV5-1; abundance: once; CDR3nt: TGCGCCAGCAGCTTGGATCGAGTGGACAACGGAAACACCATATATTTT; CDR3aa: CASSLDRVDNGNTIYF
j_gene: TRBJ2-2; d_gene: NA; v_gene: TRBV6-1; abundance: NA; CDR3nt: TGTGCCAGCAACTCGAACACCGGGGAGCTGTTTTTT; CDR3aa: CASNSNTGELFF
j_gene: TRBJ2-3; d_gene: NA; v_gene: TRBV6-1; abundance: many; CDR3nt: TGTGCCACCAATGCCCTCCCTATTAAAGATACGCAGTATTTT; CDR3aa: CATNALPIKDTQYF
j_gene: TRBJ1-5; d_gene: TRBD1; v_gene: TRBV7-9; abundance: many; CDR3nt: TGTGCCAGCAGCTTAGGAGACAGGGTACAGCCCCAGCATTTT; CDR3aa: CASSLGDRVQPQHF